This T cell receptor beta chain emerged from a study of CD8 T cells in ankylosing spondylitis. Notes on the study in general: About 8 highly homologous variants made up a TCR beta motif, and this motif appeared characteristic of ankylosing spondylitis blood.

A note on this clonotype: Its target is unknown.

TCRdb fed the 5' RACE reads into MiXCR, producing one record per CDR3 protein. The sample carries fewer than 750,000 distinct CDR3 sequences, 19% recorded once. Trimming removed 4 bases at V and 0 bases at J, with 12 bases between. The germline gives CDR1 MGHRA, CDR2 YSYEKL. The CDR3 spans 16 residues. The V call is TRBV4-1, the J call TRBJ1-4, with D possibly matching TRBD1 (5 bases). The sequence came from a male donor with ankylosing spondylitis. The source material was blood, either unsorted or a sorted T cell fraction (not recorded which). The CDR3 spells CASSRGDRATNEKLFF. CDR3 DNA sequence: TGCGCCAGCAGCCGCGGAGACAGAGCAACTAATGAAAAACTGTTTTTT.